This T cell receptor beta chain is from a study of blood T cell repertoires in COVID-19. Germline V lookup: CDR1 LNHDA, CDR2 SQIVND (reference sequence). The CDR3 has 15 residues. V was pared by 1 base and J by 3 bases, with 10 bases between. Assay: immunoSEQ multiplex PCR; the TCRdb copy retains only in-frame clones and omits some. The data contain approximately 480,000 clones, roughly nine tenths of them singletons. This receptor was obtained from a man between 18 and 29 years old with COVID-19, enrolled during active disease. The V and J genes are TRBV19 and TRBJ2-4, with TRBD2 as a possible D gene (5 bases). Specimen: peripheral blood. CDR3 loop: CASSIAPRDKNIQYF. DNA for the CDR3: TGTGCCAGTAGTATAGCCCCCCGGGACAAAAACATTCAGTACTTC.